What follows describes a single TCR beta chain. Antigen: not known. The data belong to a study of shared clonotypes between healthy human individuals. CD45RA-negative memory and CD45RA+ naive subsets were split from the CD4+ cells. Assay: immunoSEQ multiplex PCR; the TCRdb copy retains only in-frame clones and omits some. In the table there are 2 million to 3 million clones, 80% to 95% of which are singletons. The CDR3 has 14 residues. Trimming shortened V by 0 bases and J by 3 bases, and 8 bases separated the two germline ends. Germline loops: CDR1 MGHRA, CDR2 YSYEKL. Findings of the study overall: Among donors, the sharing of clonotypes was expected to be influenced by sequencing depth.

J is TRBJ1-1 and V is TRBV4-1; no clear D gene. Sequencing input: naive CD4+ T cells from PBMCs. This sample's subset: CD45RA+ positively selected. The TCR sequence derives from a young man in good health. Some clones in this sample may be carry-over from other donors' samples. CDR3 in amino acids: CASSQESRDTEAFF. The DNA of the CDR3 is TGCGCCAGCAGCCAAGAATCGAGGGACACTGAAGCTTTCTTT.